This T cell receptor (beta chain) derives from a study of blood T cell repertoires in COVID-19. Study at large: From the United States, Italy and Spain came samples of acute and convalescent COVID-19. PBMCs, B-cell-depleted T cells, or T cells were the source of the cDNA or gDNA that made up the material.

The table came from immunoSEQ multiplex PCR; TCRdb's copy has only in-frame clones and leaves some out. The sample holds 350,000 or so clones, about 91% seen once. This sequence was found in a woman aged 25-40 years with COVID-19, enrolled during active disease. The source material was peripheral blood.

Here the CDR3 reads CAWSPFRGETQYF. As DNA, the CDR3 is TGTGCCTGGAGTCCCTTCAGGGGAGAGACCCAGTACTTC. The genes are TRBV30 and TRBJ2-5; D possibly corresponds to TRBD1 (6 bases). The CDR3 sequence is 13 residues long. Germline V gives CDR1 GTSNPN, CDR2 SVGIG (reference sequence). Trimming took off 2 bases at V and 4 bases at J, with 11 bases between the two ends.